The 25 T cell receptor beta chains given below trace back to one sample, sequenced in a study of cytomegalovirus exposure and HLA in healthy donors. The data were produced by immunoSEQ multiplex PCR, yet TCRdb's version contains in-frame clones alone and is incomplete. The sample records roughly 120,000 clones, about nine tenths being singletons. Sample: PBMCs. These receptors were collected from a man between 18 and 35 years old in good health and CMV-seropositive.

The chain has TRBV10-3 and TRBJ2-3; D may be TRBD2 (5 bases). CDR1 and CDR2 (germline): ENHRY, SYGVKD. The CDR3 extends over 13 amino acids. V lost 4 bases and J 8 bases, leaving 13 bases between the germline ends. The CDR3 loop is CAISVSGKGTQYF. The CDR3, as DNA: TGTGCCATCAGTGTCTCGGGGAAAGGTACGCAGTATTTT.

The genes are TRBV6-5 and TRBJ1-4, with TRBD1 as a possible D gene (5 bases). CDR1 and CDR2 from the germline V gene are MNHEY and SVGAGI. V was cut by 2 bases and J by 5 bases, with 12 bases left in between. The CDR3 length is 15 residues. The CDR3 DNA is TGTGCCAGCAGTTACATGGAGGGGACGAATGAAAAACTGTTTTTT. Its protein product is CASSYMEGTNEKLFF.

This sequence joins TRBV4-2 and TRBJ2-7; D call uncertain. Trimming took 3 bases from V and 0 from J, leaving 9 bases between them. The CDR3 has 14 amino acids. Germline values: CDR1 LGHNA, CDR2 YNFKEQ. Here the CDR3 DNA reads TGTGCCAGCAGCCAGAGCCTGAGCTCCTACGAGCAGTACTTC. Its protein product is CASSQSLSSYEQYF.

The chain has TRBV18 and TRBJ2-6; 9 bases fit TRBD1. The CDR3 contains 17 residues. J was trimmed by 0 bases and V by 3 bases; bases with no gene match: 3. From germline, CDR1 is KGHSH and CDR2 LQKENI. The CDR3 region has the DNA TGTGCCAGCTCACCCGGGACAGGGAACTCTGGGGCCAACGTCCTGACTTTC. Amino acids: CASSPGTGNSGANVLTF.

The genes are TRBV5-6 and TRBJ1-6; tentative D call: TRBD1 (6 bases). The CDR3 has 17 amino acids. Deletions cut 4 bases from V and 0 bases from J, with 14 bases between. Germline CDR1 is SGHDT and CDR2 is YYEEEE. In DNA form, the CDR3 reads TGTGCCAGCAGCCGGGGGGCGGATTACTCCTATAATTCACCCCTCCACTTT. Translated: CASSRGADYSYNSPLHF.

The CDR3 is CASIAGTGNNQPQHF. CDR3 DNA: TGTGCCAGCATTGCCGGGACAGGGAACAATCAGCCCCAGCATTTT. V gene TRBV6-1 combines with J gene TRBJ1-5; 9 bases are a match to TRBD1. Germline V lookup: CDR1 MNHNS, CDR2 SASEGT. V trimming: 7 bases; J trimming: 3 bases; junction bases outside the gene matches: 7. The CDR3 runs 15 residues.

This clone is a singleton in its sample. The chain links TRBV28 to TRBJ2-1, with TRBD2 matching 9 bases. V shed 6 bases and J 8 bases; nucleotides not matched to a gene: 5. This CDR3 comprises 13 residues. Germline values: CDR1 MDHEN, CDR2 SYDVKM. CDR3 loop: CASRAGGPDEQFF. Written as DNA, the CDR3 is TGTGCCAGCAGGGCGGGGGGGCCGGATGAGCAGTTCTTC.

The sample holds one count of this clone. V usage is TRBV5-4 and J usage is TRBJ1-4; D possibly corresponds to TRBD1 (6 bases). This CDR3 has 15 amino acids. Trimming stripped 4 bases from V and 4 bases from J, with 14 bases between. The germline V gene encodes CDR1 SGHNT and CDR2 YYREEE (reference sequence). This CDR3 reads CASSLLDSVNEKLFF. CDR3 in DNA: TGTGCCAGCAGCCTCTTGGACAGTGTTAATGAAAAACTGTTTTTT.

The rearrangement joins TRBV27 to TRBJ1-5, with D perhaps matching TRBD1 (6 bases). CDR3 length equals 15 residues. Germline V gene data show CDR1 as MNHEY and CDR2 as SMNVEV (reference sequence). Trimming stripped 6 bases from V and 0 bases from J, with 12 bases between. CDR3 nucleotide sequence: TGTGCCAGCAGGGGTCGGACAGATAGCAATCAGCCCCAGCATTTT. This sequence encodes CASRGRTDSNQPQHF.

The genes are TRBV6-6 and TRBJ2-1; 13 bases match TRBD2. Losses at the gene ends were 5 bases for V and 8 bases for J; bases not matched to a gene: 6. The CDR3 is 15 residues long. The V gene's germline CDR1 is MNHNY and CDR2 SVGAGI (reference sequence). The CDR3 spells CASSPTSGGADEQFF. In DNA, the CDR3 is TGTGCCAGCAGTCCTACTAGCGGGGGGGCCGATGAGCAGTTCTTC.

The rearrangement joins TRBV5-1 to TRBJ2-1; 10 bases are a match to TRBD1. The trim removed 4 bases at V and 0 bases at J, leaving 10 bases unmatched. Per the germline V gene, CDR1 is SGHRS and CDR2 is YFSETQ. This CDR3 spans 18 amino acids. This CDR3 is CASSEGQGPPSSYNEQFF. As DNA, the CDR3 is TGCGCCAGCAGCGAGGGACAGGGGCCCCCGAGCTCCTACAATGAGCAGTTCTTC.

This clone was picked up a small number of times. The chain combines TRBV5-4 with TRBJ2-1, with TRBD1 identical over 9 bases. The CDR3 runs to 17 residues. Germline V gene data show CDR1 as SGHNT and CDR2 as YYREEE (reference sequence). V trimming: 4 bases; J trimming: 5 bases; junction bases outside the gene matches: 13. The CDR3 spells CASSPKFRDRVDNEQFF. DNA of the CDR3: TGTGCCAGCAGCCCTAAATTCCGGGACAGGGTCGACAATGAGCAGTTCTTC.

The chain is built from TRBV6-1 and TRBJ1-2; 9 bases line up with TRBD1. The CDR3 loop spans 15 amino acids. The germline V gene encodes CDR1 MNHNS and CDR2 SASEGT. Trimming removed 6 bases from V and 4 bases from J; junction bases left unmatched: 9. The CDR3 DNA reads as TGTGCCAGCAGCAGAGGACAGGGACAGGGCTATGGCTACACCTTC. Translating gives CASSRGQGQGYGYTF.

The rearrangement uses TRBV7-2 and TRBJ1-1; possibly TRBD1 for D (5 bases). The V and J ends lost 2 bases and 4 bases respectively, with 8 bases between them. Germline V gene sequence: CDR1 SGHTA, CDR2 FQGNSA. The CDR3 loop spans 13 amino acids. CDR3 region: CASSLKGVTEAFF. The CDR3 bases are TGTGCCAGCAGCTTAAAAGGGGTCACTGAAGCTTTCTTT.

The rearrangement joins TRBV6-5 to TRBJ1-2, with a weak D call TRBD1 (5 bases). Trimming shortened V by 1 base and J by 4 bases, and 13 bases separated the two germline ends. The CDR3 consists of 15 residues. Germline V gene data show CDR1 as MNHEY and CDR2 as SVGAGI. The CDR3 protein is CASSYWGREGYGYTF. CDR3 bases: TGTGCCAGCAGTTACTGGGGCAGGGAAGGCTATGGCTACACCTTC.

J is TRBJ1-2 and V is TRBV5-1; tentatively, D is TRBD1 (6 bases). The germline V and J ends were trimmed by 4 bases and 1 base, with 17 bases remaining between them. Germline values: CDR1 SGHRS, CDR2 YFSETQ. CDR3 size: 16 residues. The CDR3 is CASSAGDLGGNYGYTF. In DNA, the CDR3 is TGCGCCAGCAGCGCGGGGGACCTAGGGGGTAACTATGGCTACACCTTC.

The V gene is TRBV15, the J gene TRBJ2-5, with D tentatively TRBD1 (6 bases). The J call may not be correct, given that the DNA end is closer to TRBJ2-7. CDR3 length: 14 residues. CDR1 is LNHNV and CDR2 is YYDKDF in the germline V gene (reference sequence). The CDR3 DNA reads as TGTGCCACCAGCAGCGACAGGCCAACCTACGAGCAGTACTTC. This codes for CATSSDRPTYEQYF.

The genes are TRBV5-6 and TRBJ1-1; tentative D call: TRBD1 (5 bases). V lost 0 bases, J lost 10 bases, and 22 bases lay in between. CDR1 is SGHDT and CDR2 is YYEEEE in the germline V gene. The CDR3 length is 16 residues. CDR3 loop: CASSLDPLDGGGRAFF. The CDR3 DNA follows: TGTGCCAGCAGCTTGGATCCCCTGGACGGGGGAGGTCGAGCTTTCTTT.

The rearrangement uses TRBV28 and TRBJ2-1, with 9 bases lining up with TRBD2. The J segment lost 5 bases and the V segment lost 7 bases, leaving 6 bases of the junction unmatched. CDR3 length: 14 residues. Germline V gene data show CDR1 as MDHEN and CDR2 as SYDVKM. The CDR3 DNA is TGTGCCAGCACCGCGGGGGGGCCCCACAATGAGCAGTTCTTC. This codes for CASTAGGPHNEQFF.

J is TRBJ2-2 and V is TRBV19, with a possible D match to TRBD2 (5 bases). V shed 7 bases and J shed 2 bases, with 26 bases lying between them. The CDR3 covers 19 residues. Germline V CDR1 and CDR2: LNHDA, SQIVND (reference sequence). The CDR3 loop is CASTSIGGRGASNTGELFF. In nucleotides, the CDR3 is TGTGCCAGTACCTCTATAGGAGGTCGGGGTGCGTCTAACACCGGGGAGCTGTTTTTT. The whole variable domain, filled in from reference TRBV19 and TRBJ2-2, reads DGGITQSPKYLFRKEGQNVTLSCEQNLNHDAMYWYRQDPGQGLRLIYYSQIVNDFQKGDIAEGYSVSREKKESFPLTVTSAQKNPTAFYLCASTSIGGRGASNTGELFFGEGSRLTVL.

This clone has just a few counts. DNA of the CDR3: TGTGCCAGCAGCTTAGACCGGACAGGGACAGATACGCAGTATTTT. Translation gives CASSLDRTGTDTQYF. The V call is TRBV7-2, the J call TRBJ2-3; 8 positions match TRBD1. This CDR3 spans 15 amino acids. Germline values: CDR1 SGHTA, CDR2 FQGNSA. The ends lost 1 base at V and 3 bases at J; junction bases unmatched: 3.

This clone has just one count. DNA of the CDR3: TGCGCCAGCAGCCCCGGACAGGGGGCGGAGGAGACCCAGTACTTC. This gives the protein CASSPGQGAEETQYF. The chain combines TRBV5-1 with TRBJ2-5; the match to TRBD1 covers 11 bases. The CDR3 is 15 residues long. Germline loops: CDR1 SGHRS, CDR2 YFSETQ. The V and J ends lost 4 bases and 5 bases, in that order; junction bases with no gene match: 7. The entire variable domain, with the rest obtained from reference TRBV5-1 and TRBJ2-5, is as follows: KAGVTQTPRYLIKTRGQQVTLSCSPISGHRSVSWYQQTPGQGLQFLFEYFSETQRNKGNFPGRFSGRQFSNSRSEMNVSTLELGDSALYLCASSPGQGAEETQYFGPGTRLLVL.

The genes are TRBV4-3 and TRBJ2-3; 7 bases agree with TRBD2. J was trimmed by 6 bases and V by 0 bases; bases with no gene match: 18. This CDR3 spans 19 amino acids. The V gene's germline CDR1 is LGHNA and CDR2 YSLEER. CDR3 sequence (DNA): TGCGCCAGCAGCCAAGATCCCCTGCTAGTCCGAACGGGGGGTGATACGCAGTATTTT. Its protein is CASSQDPLLVRTGGDTQYF.

The V and J genes are TRBV7-6 and TRBJ1-6; a weak D match, TRBD1 (5 bases). Looked up from germline, CDR1 is SGHVS and CDR2 is FNYEAQ. V shed 1 base and J shed 6 bases, with 22 bases lying between them. The CDR3 length is 19 residues. In nucleotides, the CDR3 is TGTGCCAGCAGCTTAGGTGCGTCGTCCGCCGGGGGGGGTAATTCACCCCTCCACTTT. Protein sequence: CASSLGASSAGGGNSPLHF.

The rearrangement joins TRBV2 to TRBJ2-7, with 7 positions matching TRBD1. The CDR3 spans 14 residues. Looked up from germline, CDR1 is SNHLY and CDR2 is FYNNEI. J was trimmed by 2 bases and V by 5 bases; bases with no gene match: 6. CDR3 region: CASSPRQGAYEQYF. DNA of the CDR3: TGTGCCAGCAGTCCCCGACAGGGAGCCTACGAGCAGTACTTC.